This is a list of T cell receptor beta chains from one sample in a study of cytomegalovirus exposure and HLA in healthy donors. Data came from immunoSEQ multiplex PCR; TCRdb stores just in-frame clones and leaves some out. The table shows more than 95,000 clones, with around 10% occurring only once. Sequenced sample: PBMCs. Receptors were obtained from a man aged 40-50 years in good health and CMV-seropositive. CDR3s include the opening cysteine and the closing phenylalanine or tryptophan. Each record gives: clone size, D gene, J gene, V gene, CDR3 protein, CDR3 DNA. D genes are given only for firm matches. Size tells how often a clone was seen (once, few, many) or the class of an expanded clone, and some rows leave it out.

>.|.|TRBJ2-1|TRBV2
CASTTTRTDEQFF
TGTGCCAGCACGACGACTAGGACGGATGAGCAGTTCTTC
>.|.|TRBJ1-5|TRBV19
CASSIGRLGDQPQHF
TGTGCCAGTAGTATTGGCCGGCTGGGCGATCAGCCCCAGCATTTT
>.|.|TRBJ1-1|TRBV7-8
CASSLSGDLSTEAFF
TGTGCCAGCAGCTTAAGCGGGGATTTAAGCACTGAAGCTTTCTTT
>.|.|TRBJ2-3|TRBV19
CASSSGSTNTDTQYF
TGTGCCAGTAGTAGCGGTAGTACTAACACAGATACGCAGTATTTT
>.|.|TRBJ1-5|TRBV19
CASSAGISNQPQHF
TGTGCCAGTAGTGCAGGGATTAGCAATCAGCCCCAGCATTTT
>many|TRBD1|TRBJ1-4|TRBV7-2
CASSPRRDRANRPNEKLFF
TGTGCCAGCAGTCCCCGGCGGGACAGGGCTAACCGCCCTAATGAAAAACTGTTTTTT
>few|TRBD2|TRBJ2-7|TRBV27
CASSSGTSGRVDEQYF
TGTGCCAGCAGTTCCGGGACTAGCGGGAGGGTAGACGAGCAGTACTTC
>.|TRBD1|TRBJ2-7|TRBV25-1
CASSPGQGINEQYF
TGTGCCAGCAGTCCGGGACAGGGAATCAACGAGCAGTACTTC
>few|TRBD2|TRBJ2-3|TRBV19
CARGAGVKDTQYF
TGTGCCAGAGGAGCGGGAGTGAAAGATACGCAGTATTTT
>few|TRBD2|TRBJ2-5|TRBV19
CASSLGLAGEETQYF
TGTGCCAGTTCCTTGGGACTAGCGGGAGAAGAGACCCAGTACTTC
>.|.|TRBJ1-3|TRBV7-3
CASSPGGSGNTIYF
TGTGCCAGCAGCCCCGGGGGCTCTGGAAACACCATATATTTT
>.|TRBD1|TRBJ2-1|TRBV4-3
CASSQRDRGNEQFF
TGCGCCAGCAGCCAGCGGGACAGGGGTAATGAGCAGTTCTTC
>few|TRBD1|TRBJ1-1|TRBV19
CASSIGTGFDTEAFF
TGTGCCAGTAGTATAGGGACAGGGTTTGACACTGAAGCTTTCTTT
>few|.|TRBJ1-1|TRBV5-4
CASRLQGYNTEAFF
TGTGCCAGCAGACTACAGGGATATAACACTGAAGCTTTCTTT
>few|TRBD1|TRBJ2-2|TRBV11-3
CASSLAGQGNPLNTGELFF
TGTGCCAGCAGCTTAGCGGGACAGGGGAACCCATTGAACACCGGGGAGCTGTTTTTT
>few|.|TRBJ1-4|TRBV6-1
CASSEALLTGGLEKLFF
TGTGCCAGCAGTGAAGCGCTACTGACGGGTGGACTCGAAAAACTGTTTTTT
>.|.|TRBJ2-6|TRBV7-2
CVSSPFSANVLTF
TGTGTCAGCAGCCCTTTTTCGGCCAACGTCCTGACTTTC
>.|TRBD2|TRBJ2-5|TRBV5-6
CASSWGLVLVTQYF
TGTGCCAGCAGCTGGGGACTAGTACTTGTGACCCAGTACTTC
>.|.|TRBJ2-5|TRBV5-1
CASSSEGSQETQYF
TGCGCCAGCAGCTCAGAGGGCAGCCAAGAGACCCAGTACTTC
>few|TRBD2|TRBJ2-2|TRBV7-9
CASSLSGRNTGELFF
TGTGCCAGCAGCCTTAGCGGGAGGAACACCGGGGAGCTGTTTTTT
>many|.|TRBJ2-3|TRBV6-4
CASSDGAPADTQYF
TGTGCCAGCAGTGACGGGGCGCCCGCAGATACGCAGTATTTT
>few|.|TRBJ1-5|TRBV7-6
CASSPPGVNQPQHF
TGTGCCAGCAGCCCCCCAGGGGTCAATCAGCCCCAGCATTTT
>.|.|TRBJ1-4|TRBV7-2
CASSINQFPNEKLFF
TGTGCCAGCAGCATAAACCAGTTTCCTAATGAAAAACTGTTTTTT
>.|.|TRBJ2-5|TRBV7-9
CASSSAQTQYF
TGTGCCAGCAGCTCCGCGCAGACCCAGTACTTC
>.|TRBD1|TRBJ1-2|TRBV27
CASSSIGTGSHGYTF
TGTGCCAGCAGTTCAATTGGGACAGGGAGTCATGGCTACACCTTC
>few|.|TRBJ1-2|TRBV9
CASSVAGEGGGMGGYTF
TGTGCCAGCAGCGTAGCCGGAGAGGGAGGGGGAATGGGAGGCTACACCTTC